This T cell receptor beta chain stems from a study of TIL therapy for anti-PD-1-resistant metastatic lung cancer. The germline gives CDR1 SGHRS, CDR2 YFSETQ. The V end lost 2 bases, the J end lost 6 bases, and 10 bases lay between the germline ends. The CDR3 is made up of 13 amino acids. The immunoSEQ assay was v3. Sequenced by immunoSEQ multiplex PCR; TCRdb stores in-frame clones only, minus some. This table has about 20,000 clones, more than 65% appearing once. Time point here: pre-treatment sample, taken before nivolumab and TIL therapy. V and J are TRBV5-1 and TRBJ2-3, with D perhaps TRBD2 (6 bases). The source is a person aged 25 to 79 with non-small cell lung cancer. The sequencing used blood, collected at baseline. The CDR3, as DNA: TGCGCCAGCAGCTTACGCGGGGCCGATACGCAGTATTTT. Residues: CASSLRGADTQYF.